This TCR beta chain was found in a study of T-cell memory formation after mild COVID-19 listed by TCRdb under 2021. With respect to the entire study: TCR sequence clusters from the two donors were largely donor specific. The cohort comprised two young, previously healthy adult volunteers, one female and one male. In two donors, T-cell clones that expanded and contracted after mild COVID-19 were tracked by sequencing TCRalpha and TCRbeta repertoires over time.

Results and caveats for the whole study, not just this receptor: Clones that contracted from day 15 to 85 showed balanced CD4/CD8 phenotypes, whereas a second wave of clones that expanded from day 15 to 37 leaned towards CD4+. The study covered only a couple of mild cases, and larger cohorts including severe cases with pre-infection samples were considered necessary. SARS-CoV-2 specificity of the second-wave clones peaking on day 37 was not confirmed. Some responding clones were found in pre-infection memory, which suggests that pre-existing cross-reactive memory T cells took part in the SARS-CoV-2 response. Contracting CD4+ clones were located mainly in the CM and EM memory subsets, whereas CD8+ clones were found to be enriched in EMRA.

CDR1 and CDR2 were assigned from the germline V gene as SGHRS and YFSETQ. The CDR3 measures 15 amino acids from cysteine to phenylalanine. Only the CDR3 region is kept as DNA, spanning 45 bases read in frame from base 1. From V the trimming removes 3 bases and from J it removes 0 bases, while the gene matches leave 1 base of the junction unaccounted for. The instrument was an Illumina NovaSeq 6000. TCRalpha and TCRbeta cDNA libraries were built by 5'RACE with constant-segment primers, adding sample barcodes and unique molecular identifiers. Trizol reagent was used to extract RNA from every sample. The libraries were amplified in two PCR steps, and the second step added a second sample barcode and Illumina TruSeq adapters. Libraries were sequenced on an Illumina NovaSeq with 2 x 150 bp paired-end reads. The study's own analysis went as follows. With migec v1.2.7, reads were demultiplexed and then collapsed into UMI-guided consensus sequences. Using mixcr v2.1.11, UMI consensuses were aligned to TRA and TRB V and J templates and then assembled into clonotypes. A clonotype was counted as expanded or contracted only when both edgeR and NoisET called the clonotype significant, with the noise models trained on biological replicates. For edgeR calls, the cutoffs were a false discovery rate-adjusted p below 0.01 and a log2 fold-change threshold of 1. As an exploratory analysis of dynamics, max-normalized trajectories of the 1000 most abundant clonotypes were examined with PCA combined with hierarchical clustering. The CD4 or CD8 phenotype of responding clones was assigned using the separately sequenced CD4+ and CD8+ repertoires. TCRdb reanalyzed the raw reads on its own, using fastp at Q25 for trimming and MiXCR for clone calling, and kept in-frame beta chains. All rows with the same CDR3 protein become a single entry with the most common DNA and genes. It is TCRdb's table, rather than the study itself, that gives the V and J calls and clone size. Within this sample are 550,000 to 700,000 distinct CDR3 sequences, with around 17% of them counted one time only. The ten most abundant clones make up about 11% of the sample.

PBMCs were isolated by Ficoll-Paque density gradient centrifugation. This clonotype was seen a few times. The specificity of this receptor is unknown. Base qualities are not at hand, and no much larger clone is one base apart. The specimen was PBMCs or a T cell subset sorted from them (not recorded which). This sequence uses TRBV5-1 and TRBJ2-2, and 8 bases in between align with TRBD1. The receptor was derived from an adult woman who had mild COVID-19 (a few samples of this study predate the infection). The sample titles of this study are shuffled in the database, so cell type and time point are left out; the donor was told from shared clones. The base sequence is TGCGCCAGCAGCTCACAGGGGGCGAACACCGGGGAGCTGTTTTTT. This encodes CASSSQGANTGELFF.